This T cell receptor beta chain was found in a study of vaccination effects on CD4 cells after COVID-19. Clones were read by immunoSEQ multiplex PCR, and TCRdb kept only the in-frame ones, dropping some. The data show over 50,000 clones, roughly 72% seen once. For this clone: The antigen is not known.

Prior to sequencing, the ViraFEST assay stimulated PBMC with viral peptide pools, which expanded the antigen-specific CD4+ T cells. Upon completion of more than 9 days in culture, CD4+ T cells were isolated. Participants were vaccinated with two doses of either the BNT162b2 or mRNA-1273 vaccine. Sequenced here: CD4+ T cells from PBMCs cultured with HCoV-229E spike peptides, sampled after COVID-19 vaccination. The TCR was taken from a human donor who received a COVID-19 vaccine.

The CDR3 reads CASSLNGRRNTIYF. The CDR3 bases are TGTGCCAGCAGTTTAAACGGCAGAAGAAACACCATATATTTT. The chain uses TRBV28 and TRBJ1-3; D is unclear. Trimming pared 2 bases from V and 5 bases from J, leaving 10 bases between. Germline V gene lookup returns CDR1 MDHEN and CDR2 SYDVKM. This CDR3 comprises 14 residues.